This T cell receptor (beta chain) is from a study of cytomegalovirus exposure and HLA in healthy donors. Study-wide context: Of roughly 400 genotyped donors, 75% to 90% grouped in the Caucasian-associated ancestry cluster.

There are 14 residues in the CDR3. Germline V gene sequence: CDR1 SGHRS, CDR2 YFSETQ. V was clipped by 7 bases and J by 0 bases, with 8 bases between them. In the PCR, 60 Vbeta and 13 Jbeta primers were used. In the original workflow: Later, an analysis found 65 million to 85 million unique TCR beta chains, and 9.5 million to 12 million of these were shared. Generated by immunoSEQ multiplex PCR, the TCRdb table keeps only in-frame clones and is missing some. That table supplies the V and J calls and clone size; D and trimming were determined from the DNA. The data show approximately 93,000 clones, and the top ten clones hold around 3.6%. As for this clone: The target antigen is unknown.

Study results and limitations: For most TCR beta V segments, an earlier analysis put the productive rate at about 87% or about 30% of the time. Testing in vitro showed three CMV-associated chains specific for CMV antigens.

This TCR was recovered from a woman aged 30 to 39 in good health and CMV-seronegative. The rearrangement links TRBV5-1 to TRBJ2-6; tentative D call: TRBD1 (6 bases). Material for sequencing was PBMCs. The CDR3 coding sequence is TGCGCCAGCGGGGGCGCCTCTGGGGCCAACGTCCTGACTTTC. Amino acids: CASGGASGANVLTF.